This TCR beta chain appears in the sequencing data of a study of CD8 T cells in Susac syndrome. The authors reverse transcribed roughly 0.5 to 1 ug RNA with random hexamers. Amplification of the TCR beta CDR3 was carried out by immunoSEQ multiplex PCR, which spanned a total of 54 Vbeta and 13 Jbeta segments. TCRdb reprocessed the immunoSEQ multiplex PCR reads with MiXCR, giving one entry per CDR3 protein. The data contain approximately 150,000 distinct CDR3 sequences, roughly 93% of them singletons. CDR1 and CDR2 from the germline V gene are LGHDT and YNNKEL (reference sequence). V lost 1 base and J lost 5; bases outside the gene matches: 2. This CDR3 contains 14 residues. TCR beta was sequenced from blood CD8+ and CD4+ T cells. Controls were healthy donors (matched for age and sex). Isolation of CD8+ and CD4+ T cells was performed negatively, whereas enrichment of TEMRA cells was done by FACS.

The sequenced sample was CD4+ T cells from PBMCs. This sequence joins TRBV3-1 and TRBJ2-1, with 7 bases identical to TRBD2. The sequence came from a human donor in good health. The DNA of the CDR3 is TGTGCCAGCAGCCAAGGGCTAGCGGACAATGAGCAGTTCTTC. Its protein product is CASSQGLADNEQFF.